One sample yielded the 14 T cell receptor beta chains listed below, sequenced in a study of blood T cell repertoires in COVID-19. Repertoires were generated with immunoSEQ multiplex PCR, while TCRdb's copy carries only in-frame clones and drops some. There are about 320,000 clones in the sample; almost 85% occur only once, and roughly 7.8% lies in the top ten. The sample comprised peripheral blood. The receptors were sampled from a human donor in a cohort sampled during active COVID-19.

This clone was detected a few times. This rearrangement joins TRBV6-1 to TRBJ1-1, with D tentatively TRBD1 (5 bases). CDR1 is MNHNS, CDR2 SASEGT, per germline. V shed 2 bases and J shed 8 bases, with 12 bases lying between them. This CDR3 contains 13 residues. The CDR3 nucleotides are TGTGCCAGCAGTGAACGCAGGGCAGGGGAAGCTTTCTTT. As protein: CASSERRAGEAFF.

CDR3 DNA: TGTGCCAGCAGCTGGACAGTAGGGCAGTTCTTC. This encodes CASSWTVGQFF. The chain recombines TRBV5-8 with TRBJ2-1, with D possibly TRBD1 on 6 matching bases. The ends were cut back, 3 bases at V and 12 bases at J, with 10 bases in the middle. The CDR3 is made up of 11 amino acids. Germline loops: CDR1 SGHTS, CDR2 YDEGEE. Drawing the rest from reference TRBV5-8 and TRBJ2-1, the complete variable domain is EAGVTQSPTHLIKTRGQQATLRCSPISGHTSVYWYQQALGLGLQFLLWYDEGEERNRGNFPPRFSGRQFPNYSSELNVNALELEDSALYLCASSWTVGQFFGPGTRLTVL.

The rearrangement uses TRBV5-6 and TRBJ1-5; TRBD1 is a possible D gene (5 bases). Germline values: CDR1 SGHDT, CDR2 YYEEEE. The CDR3 totals 14 residues. The V and J ends lost 6 bases and 5 bases respectively, with 15 bases between them. CDR3 sequence reads: CASTFTGGYQPQHF. CDR3 nucleotides: TGTGCCAGCACCTTTACGGGGGGATATCAGCCCCAGCATTTT. The complete variable domain, with remaining parts taken from reference TRBV5-6 and TRBJ1-5, reads DAGVTQSPTHLIKTRGQQVTLRCSPKSGHDTVSWYQQALGQGPQFIFQYYEEEERQRGNFPDRFSGHQFPNYSSELNVNALLLGDSALYLCASTFTGGYQPQHFGDGTRLSIL.

The J gene is TRBJ1-2, the V gene TRBV19; TRBD1 matches 7 bases. The J segment lost 5 bases and the V segment lost 3 bases, leaving 12 bases of the junction unmatched. Germline values: CDR1 LNHDA, CDR2 SQIVND (reference sequence). The CDR3 consists of 16 residues. The CDR3 sequence is CASSIGYKRGQYGYTF. The DNA of the CDR3 is TGTGCCAGTAGTATCGGCTATAAGAGGGGGCAGTATGGCTACACCTTC.

V is TRBV27 and J is TRBJ1-2, with 9 bases that match TRBD1. CDR1 MNHEY and CDR2 SMNVEV come from the germline V gene (reference sequence). The CDR3 is 17 amino acids. After removal of 4 bases from V and 8 bases from J, the junction contained 17 bases not matched to a gene. CDR3 DNA: TGTGCCAGCAGTTCGGGTTTTATAATACAGGGGGCGAGAGGCTACACCTTC. Its protein product is CASSSGFIIQGARGYTF.

The chain combines TRBV2 with TRBJ1-2; D possibly corresponds to TRBD1 (5 bases). V was pared by 6 bases and J by 6 bases, with 20 bases between. This CDR3 has 15 amino acids. The V gene's germline CDR1 is SNHLY and CDR2 FYNNEI. This chain's CDR3 is CASSYWERDADGYTF. The CDR3 DNA sequence: TGTGCCAGCAGCTATTGGGAGCGGGACGCGGATGGCTACACCTTC.

In DNA, the CDR3 is TGTGCCAGCAGCCAAGAGGCAGGGGGCGGTGGCTACACCTTC. Residues: CASSQEAGGGGYTF. The chain uses TRBV4-2 and TRBJ1-2; 8 bases are a match to TRBD1. Germline values: CDR1 LGHNA, CDR2 YNFKEQ. The CDR3 runs to 14 residues. V lost 0 bases and J lost 7; bases outside the gene matches: 4.

The V and J genes are TRBV15 and TRBJ2-7; weak D call: TRBD1 (6 bases). Germline CDR1 reads LNHNV; CDR2 reads YYDKDF (reference sequence). The CDR3 consists of 15 residues. The V and J ends lost 5 bases and 4 bases respectively, with 18 bases between them. This CDR3 is CATSGQTGLFYEQYF. The CDR3 region has the DNA TGTGCCACCAGCGGACAGACAGGACTTTTTTACGAGCAGTACTTC.

This clone was detected only once. V gene TRBV28 combines with J gene TRBJ1-5, with D perhaps TRBD1 (5 bases). Germline CDR1 and CDR2: MDHEN and SYDVKM. The V gene lost 3 bases and the J gene lost 7 bases, with 19 bases spanning the gap. The CDR3 spans 16 residues. CDR3 nucleotides: TGTGCCAGCAGTTTCCGGACAAGCCTCCTCGGGCAGCCCCAGCATTTT. It yields the protein CASSFRTSLLGQPQHF. Full variable domain (rest looked up from reference TRBV28 and TRBJ1-5): DVKVTQSSRYLVKRTGEKVFLECVQDMDHENMFWYRQDPGLGLRLIYFSYDVKMKEKGDIPEGYSVSREKKERFSLILESASTNQTSMYLCASSFRTSLLGQPQHFGDGTRLSIL.

Comments on this clone: Other DNA variants within this sample encode the same CDR3. The chain uses TRBV5-1 and TRBJ1-2; 7 bases line up with TRBD1. Germline V CDR1 and CDR2: SGHRS, YFSETQ. The CDR3 sequence is 14 residues long. Germline trimming cut 0 bases from V and 4 bases from J; bases unmatched to any gene: 3. CDR3 sequence (DNA): TGCGCCAGCAGCTTGGGGACAGGATCCTATGGCTACACCTTC. Amino acid sequence: CASSLGTGSYGYTF.

The V gene is TRBV29-1, the J gene TRBJ1-3; D unresolved. Germline CDR1 SQVTM, CDR2 ANQGSEA. The V end was cut by 0 bases, the J end by 11 bases, with 5 bases between. This CDR3 region has 10 residues. The CDR3 DNA follows: TGCAGCGTTGAAGATCGCGCCATATATTTT. This sequence encodes CSVEDRAIYF.

For this clone: This sample includes further DNA sequences coding for the same CDR3. The rearrangement links TRBV19 to TRBJ1-4; TRBD1 might be the D (5 bases). This CDR3 spans 14 amino acids. V lost 6 bases and J lost 0, with 8 bases in between. Germline lookup yields CDR1 LNHDA and CDR2 SQIVND (reference sequence). The CDR3 DNA reads TGTGCCAGTAGCGCGACAGCAACTAATGAAAAACTGTTTTTT. The encoded protein is CASSATATNEKLFF.

J is TRBJ2-3 and V is TRBV7-2; 7 bases map to TRBD2. The CDR3 consists of 17 residues. V shed 2 bases, J shed 0 bases, and the junction held 8 bases outside the gene matches. The germline V gene encodes CDR1 SGHTA and CDR2 FQGNSA. The CDR3 bases are TGTGCCAGCAGCTTATTCCCAGCGGGGCTAAGCACAGATACGCAGTATTTT. The encoded protein is CASSLFPAGLSTDTQYF.

The chain recombines TRBV7-9 with TRBJ2-7, with 8 bases that match TRBD1. Germline V gene sequence: CDR1 SEHNR, CDR2 FQNEAQ (reference sequence). Trimming at V came to 3 bases and at J to 0 bases, leaving 13 bases not matched to a gene. CDR3 length equals 18 residues. The CDR3 here is CASSFPKLRQGSSYEQYF. CDR3 in DNA: TGTGCCAGCAGCTTCCCTAAATTACGACAGGGGAGCTCCTACGAGCAGTACTTC.